Listed below are T cell receptor beta chains from one sample, sequenced in a study of graft-versus-host responses after intestinal transplantation. The method was immunoSEQ multiplex PCR; TCRdb's version includes in-frame clones alone and lacks a portion of them. The table includes roughly 64,000 clones, approximately 90% detected once. For these receptors, no antigen is known. This sample comprised unstimulated CD8+ T cells sorted from spleen or lymph node cells, obtained before transplant. These receptors all come from a human donor who was the organ donor for an intestinal transplant. Both conserved end residues are part of each CDR3. Each record gives: clone size, D gene, V gene, J gene, CDR3 protein, CDR3 DNA. D genes are given only for firm matches. A clone size is listed for some rows: how often the clone was seen (once, few, many), or a class if it is expanded.

>few|TRBD2|TRBV6-6|TRBJ2-7
CASSYVRGDEQYF
TGTGCCAGCAGTTATGTACGGGGGGACGAGCAGTACTTC
>NA|NA|TRBV10-3|TRBJ2-5
CAIGAIHRGETQYF
TGTGCCATCGGGGCCATTCACCGTGGGGAGACCCAGTACTTC
>NA|TRBD2|TRBV6-1|TRBJ2-7
CASSGLAGTSYEQYF
TGTGCCAGCAGTGGGCTAGCGGGAACCTCCTACGAGCAGTACTTC
>NA|NA|TRBV14|TRBJ2-7
CASSQERELPYEQYF
TGTGCCAGCAGCCAAGAACGGGAGTTACCCTACGAGCAGTACTTC
>NA|NA|TRBV28|TRBJ2-1
CASSFILDLNNEQFF
TGTGCCAGCAGTTTTATACTAGACCTAAACAATGAGCAGTTCTTC
>NA|TRBD2|TRBV4-1|TRBJ2-5
CASSQDPTGGGGRETQYF
TGCGCCAGCAGCCAAGATCCGACAGGAGGCGGGGGGCGTGAGACCCAGTACTTC
>NA|TRBD1|TRBV5-4|TRBJ2-2
CASSFGQGSGELFF
TGTGCCAGCAGCTTTGGACAGGGATCGGGGGAGCTGTTTTTT
>once|NA|TRBV11-2|TRBJ2-1
CASSPILSGSYNEQFF
TGTGCCAGCAGCCCCATTCTTTCCGGCTCCTACAATGAGCAGTTCTTC
>NA|TRBD2|TRBV2|TRBJ2-3
CASIPQGLAGGFSDTQYF
TGTGCCAGCATACCCCAGGGGCTAGCGGGAGGTTTTTCAGATACGCAGTATTTT
>NA|TRBD2|TRBV7-9|TRBJ2-2
CASSYTLAGVYTGELFF
TGTGCCAGCAGCTACACACTAGCGGGAGTATACACCGGGGAGCTGTTTTTT
>NA|NA|TRBV11-3|TRBJ2-1
CASRNFTGGRAGSYNEQFF
TGTGCCAGCAGAAATTTTACAGGGGGGAGGGCCGGGTCCTACAATGAGCAGTTCTTC
>NA|NA|TRBV30|TRBJ1-3
CAWSVSLYSGNTIYF
TGTGCCTGGAGTGTATCTCTATACTCTGGAAACACCATATATTTT
>NA|NA|TRBV7-3|TRBJ2-6
CAIMAANVLTF
TGTGCCATAATGGCGGCCAACGTCCTGACTTTC
>once|NA|TRBV27|TRBJ2-7
CASSLGTNYEQYF
TGTGCCAGCAGTTTAGGGACAAACTACGAGCAGTACTTC
>NA|TRBD1|TRBV19|TRBJ1-2
CASSILGTGVGYTF
TGTGCCAGTAGTATCTTGGGGACAGGGGTTGGCTACACCTTC
>NA|NA|TRBV4-2|TRBJ2-7
CASSQVWFGVLGSYEQYF
TGTGCCAGCAGCCAAGTTTGGTTCGGGGTACTCGGCTCCTACGAGCAGTACTTC
>once|TRBD1|TRBV28|TRBJ2-7
CASSLLGQTCEQYF
TGTGCCAGCAGTTTATTGGGACAGACGTGCGAGCAGTACTTC
>few|TRBD2|TRBV9|TRBJ2-1
CASSSSGVYNEQFF
TGTGCCAGCAGCAGTAGCGGGGTCTACAATGAGCAGTTCTTC
>few|NA|TRBV30|TRBJ1-2
CAWVETGYGYTF
TGTGCCTGGGTGGAGACAGGCTATGGCTACACCTTC
>NA|NA|TRBV21-1|TRBJ2-7
CASSPPPATGVLAGRYEQYF
TGTGCCAGCAGCCCCCCCCCGGCGACAGGGGTACTAGCGGGAAGGTACGAGCAGTACTTC
>NA|NA|TRBV27|TRBJ1-1
CASSLQRGEAFF
TGTGCCAGCAGTTTACAAAGGGGTGAAGCTTTCTTT
>NA|TRBD2|TRBV5-1|TRBJ2-3
CASSPDLGLAGQYF
TGCGCCAGCAGCCCCGACCTGGGACTAGCGGGGCAGTATTTT
>NA|TRBD1|TRBV28|TRBJ2-1
CASYPTGSYNEQFF
TGTGCCAGCTACCCGACAGGGAGCTACAATGAGCAGTTCTTC
>NA|NA|TRBV7-9|TRBJ2-7
CASSLLAETSYEQYF
TGTGCCAGCAGCCTATTAGCGGAAACCTCCTACGAGCAGTACTTC
>NA|TRBD2|TRBV7-2|TRBJ2-7
CASSLRLAGETNYSYEQYF
TGTGCCAGCAGCCTCAGACTAGCGGGGGAAACAAATTACTCCTACGAGCAGTACTTC
>NA|NA|TRBV19|TRBJ2-7
CASSGNHEQYF
TGTGCCAGTAGCGGGAACCACGAGCAGTACTTC
>NA|NA|TRBV30|TRBJ1-3
CAWRASRGNGNTIYF
TGTGCCTGGAGGGCCAGCAGGGGTAACGGAAACACCATATATTTT
>NA|TRBD1|TRBV7-9|TRBJ1-1
CASSPTGPEAFF
TGTGCCAGCAGCCCGACAGGGCCTGAAGCTTTCTTT
>once|TRBD2|TRBV15|TRBJ2-4
CATSGGGELAKNIQYF
TGTGCCACCAGCGGGGGAGGGGAGTTAGCCAAAAACATTCAGTACTTC
>few|TRBD1|TRBV5-1|TRBJ1-1
CASSLVPEGAAFF
TGCGCCAGCAGCTTGGTGCCGGAGGGGGCCGCTTTCTTT
>NA|TRBD1|TRBV7-9|TRBJ1-4
CASSAPSRGQNEKLFF
TGTGCCAGCAGCGCGCCATCCAGGGGGCAAAATGAAAAACTGTTTTTT
>NA|TRBD1|TRBV10-2|TRBJ1-2
CASTAGQGYGYTF
TGCGCCAGTACCGCGGGACAGGGTTATGGCTACACCTTC
>NA|NA|TRBV5-1|TRBJ1-1
CASSLTGGTEAFF
TGCGCCAGCAGTTTGACGGGGGGCACTGAAGCTTTCTTT
>NA|NA|TRBV27|TRBJ2-1
CASSLQGHEQFF
TGTGCCAGCAGCCTACAGGGACACGAGCAGTTCTTC
>NA|TRBD1|TRBV30|TRBJ1-2
CAWEQGYGYGYTF
TGTGCCTGGGAACAGGGGTACGGCTATGGCTACACCTTC
>NA|NA|TRBV9|TRBJ1-1
CASSVGGSTEAFF
TGTGCCAGCAGCGTGGGGGGGTCCACTGAAGCTTTCTTT
>NA|NA|TRBV30|TRBJ2-3
CASGGIRSDTQYF
TGTGCCTCCGGGGGTATTCGCTCAGATACGCAGTATTTT
>NA|NA|TRBV7-8|TRBJ2-2
CASSLAGAFTGELFF
TGTGCCAGCAGCTTAGCGGGAGCCTTCACCGGGGAGCTGTTTTTT
>NA|TRBD2|TRBV27|TRBJ2-3
CASSYGLADTQYF
TGTGCCAGCAGTTATGGACTAGCAGATACGCAGTATTTT
>NA|NA|TRBV6-1|TRBJ2-7
CASSRPDNYEQYF
TGTGCCAGCAGTCGACCGGACAACTACGAGCAGTACTTC
>NA|NA|TRBV6-1|TRBJ2-5
CASTTGETETQYF
TGTGCCAGCACCACCGGGGAAACGGAGACCCAGTACTTC
>NA|NA|TRBV5-1|TRBJ2-5
CASSLHLGYQETQYF
TGCGCCAGCAGCCTCCACCTAGGCTACCAAGAGACCCAGTACTTC
>NA|TRBD2|TRBV2|TRBJ2-7
CASRGTGTRGEQYF
TGTGCCAGCAGGGGCACCGGGACTAGGGGTGAGCAGTACTTC
>NA|TRBD1|TRBV10-3|TRBJ2-1
CAVQGDNEQFF
TGTGCCGTTCAGGGGGACAATGAGCAGTTCTTC
>NA|TRBD2|TRBV15|TRBJ2-4
CATSYLAGTNLYF
TGTGCCACCAGCTATCTAGCGGGGACTAATCTGTACTTC
>NA|TRBD2|TRBV9|TRBJ2-1
CASSSGLAYEQFF
TGTGCCAGCAGCTCTGGACTAGCCTATGAGCAGTTCTTC
>NA|NA|TRBV29-1|TRBJ2-2
CSVDPTGNTGELFF
TGCAGCGTTGATCCGACAGGAAACACCGGGGAGCTGTTTTTT
>NA|NA|TRBV7-2|TRBJ2-7
CASSSTGLGSAYEQYF
TGTGCCAGCAGCTCGACAGGTCTGGGGTCTGCTTACGAGCAGTACTTC
>NA|NA|TRBV12-5|TRBJ1-5
CASGLDGNQPQHF
TGTGCTAGTGGTTTGGACGGGAATCAGCCCCAGCATTTT
>NA|NA|TRBV28|TRBJ1-5
CASSFIQGDSDQPQHF
TGTGCCAGCAGTTTTATTCAAGGAGACTCTGATCAGCCCCAGCATTTT